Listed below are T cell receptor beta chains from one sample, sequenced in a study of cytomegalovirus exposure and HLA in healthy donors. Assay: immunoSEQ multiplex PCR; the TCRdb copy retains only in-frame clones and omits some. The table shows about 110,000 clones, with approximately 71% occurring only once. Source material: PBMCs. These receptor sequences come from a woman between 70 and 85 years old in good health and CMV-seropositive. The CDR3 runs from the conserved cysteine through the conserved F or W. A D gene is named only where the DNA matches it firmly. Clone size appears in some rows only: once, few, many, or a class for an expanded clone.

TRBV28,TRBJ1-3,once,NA,TGTGCCAGCAGGGGGGAGGGGGGTTTCTCTGGAAACACCATATATTTT,CASRGEGGFSGNTIYF
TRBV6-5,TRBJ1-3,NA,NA,TGTGCCAGCAGCGACAGCCACTCTGGAAACACCATATATTTT,CASSDSHSGNTIYF
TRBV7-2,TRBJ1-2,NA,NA,TGTGCCAGCAGCTCGTCCCCGTATGGGGGGGGCTACACCTTC,CASSSSPYGGGYTF
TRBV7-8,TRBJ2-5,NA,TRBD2,TGTGCCAGCAGCCAGACGCTAGCGGGGGTAGAGACCCAGTACTTC,CASSQTLAGVETQYF
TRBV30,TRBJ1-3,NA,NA,TGTGCCTGGAGGGACATTCCCAACACCATATATTTT,CAWRDIPNTIYF
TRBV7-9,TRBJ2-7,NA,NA,TGTGCCAGCAGCCCCTCAGATTACGAGCAGTACTTC,CASSPSDYEQYF
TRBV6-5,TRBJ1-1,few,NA,TGTGCCAGCAAGTGGACAGACCGCGGGAACACTGAAGCTTTCTTT,CASKWTDRGNTEAFF
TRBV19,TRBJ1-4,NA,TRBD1,TGTGCCACTGAGGGACAGGGGGCTTCGGCACTGTTTTTT,CATEGQGASALFF
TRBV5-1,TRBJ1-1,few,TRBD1,TGCGCCAGCAGCTTCGATACAGGGGCCACTGAAGCTTTCTTT,CASSFDTGATEAFF
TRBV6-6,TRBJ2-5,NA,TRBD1,TGTGCCAGCAGATTGACAGGGTGGTCAGAGACCCAGTACTTC,CASRLTGWSETQYF
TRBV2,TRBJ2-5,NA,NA,TGTGCCAGCAGTGAAGCGCGAGAGACCCAGTACTTC,CASSEARETQYF
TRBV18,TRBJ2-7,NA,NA,TGTGCCAGCTCACCATTTGATACATTCTACGAGCAGTACTTC,CASSPFDTFYEQYF
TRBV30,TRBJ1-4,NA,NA,TGTGCCTCCTCCCCACAGGGCGGGGAAAAACTGTTTTTT,CASSPQGGEKLFF
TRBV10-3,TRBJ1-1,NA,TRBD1,TGTGCCATCATGACCCAGGGGGCTGAAGCTTTCTTT,CAIMTQGAEAFF
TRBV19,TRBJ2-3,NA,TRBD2,TGTGCCAGTAGTCCCATCGGGGGGGAGACAGATACGCAGTATTTT,CASSPIGGETDTQYF
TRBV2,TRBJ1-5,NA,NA,TGTGCCAGCAGTGAAGATCCCGACTACGGCAATCAGCCCCAGCATTTT,CASSEDPDYGNQPQHF
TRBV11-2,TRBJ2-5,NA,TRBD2,TGTGCCAGCAGCTTAGAACTAGCGGGGGGCTGGGAGACCCAGTACTTC,CASSLELAGGWETQYF
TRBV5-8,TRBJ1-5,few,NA,TGTGCCAGCAGCTTGGCCATCGGTTTGCCCCAGCATTTT,CASSLAIGLPQHF
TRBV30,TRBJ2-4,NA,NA,TGTGCCTGGAGTGTATGGGGGGTAGCCAAAAACATTCAGTACTTC,CAWSVWGVAKNIQYF
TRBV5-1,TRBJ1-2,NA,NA,TGCGCCAGCAGACCCTCTGACAGGTTCGGTAACTATGGCTACACCTTC,CASRPSDRFGNYGYTF
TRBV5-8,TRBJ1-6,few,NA,TGTGCCAGCAGCGGAGGGGATTCCTATAATTCACCCCTCCACTTT,CASSGGDSYNSPLHF
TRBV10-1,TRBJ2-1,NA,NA,TGCGCCAGCAGTGAAGGAGAGAAGGGGATCTACAATGAGCAGTTCTTC,CASSEGEKGIYNEQFF
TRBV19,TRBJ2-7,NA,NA,TGTGCCAGTAGCTCGGAGATCTCCTACGAGCAGTACTTC,CASSSEISYEQYF
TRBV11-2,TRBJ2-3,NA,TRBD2,TGTGCCAGCAGCTTAGTACTGACTAGCGGGGTAAGCACAGATACGCAGTATTTT,CASSLVLTSGVSTDTQYF
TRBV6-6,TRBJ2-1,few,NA,TGTGCCAGCCGCGGCCCTCCGGGGGATGAGCAGTTCTTC,CASRGPPGDEQFF
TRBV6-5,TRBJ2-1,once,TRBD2,TGTGCCAGCAGTTATAGCGGGGCGCCGTACAATGAGCAGTTCTTC,CASSYSGAPYNEQFF
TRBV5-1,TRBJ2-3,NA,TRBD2,TGCGCCAGCAGCTTGGGGGCTAGCGGGGCCTCGAATACGCAGTATTTT,CASSLGASGASNTQYF
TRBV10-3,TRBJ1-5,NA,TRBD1,TGTGCCATCAGTGAGTCCAGCGTTGTAGGACAGGGGGTTCAGCCCCAGCATTTT,CAISESSVVGQGVQPQHF
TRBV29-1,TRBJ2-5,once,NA,TGCAGCGTGGGAACAGGGTACCAAGAGACCCAGTACTTC,CSVGTGYQETQYF
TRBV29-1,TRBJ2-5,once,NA,TGCAGCGTCCACCTCCTTCTAGAGGGAGAGACCCAGTACTTC,CSVHLLLEGETQYF
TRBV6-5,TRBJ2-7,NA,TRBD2,TGTGCCAGCAGTTACTCGAGGACTAGTCGTCGGGAGTACTTC,CASSYSRTSRREYF
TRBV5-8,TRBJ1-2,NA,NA,TGTGCCAGCACTCACAACGGGGATACCGGAGGCTACACCTTC,CASTHNGDTGGYTF
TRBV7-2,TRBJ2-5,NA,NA,TGTGCCAGCAGCCGTGGCGGGCAGACCCAGTACTTC,CASSRGGQTQYF
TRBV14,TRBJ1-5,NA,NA,TGTGCCAGCAGCCAAGAGCAGCGTAGCAATCAGCCCCAGCATTTT,CASSQEQRSNQPQHF
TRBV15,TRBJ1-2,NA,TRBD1,TGTGCCACCAGCAGGGACAGGGGGCAGGATGGCTACACCTTC,CATSRDRGQDGYTF
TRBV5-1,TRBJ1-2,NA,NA,TGCGCCAGCAGGGTCGAGATGATCCATGGCTACACCTTC,CASRVEMIHGYTF
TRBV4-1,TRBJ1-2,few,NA,TGCGCCAGTCACGGTCCCAACTATGGCTACACCTTC,CASHGPNYGYTF
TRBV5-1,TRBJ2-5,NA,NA,TGCGCCAGCAGCCGCAATCCCTCGGGGGGCCTAGAGACCCAGTACTTC,CASSRNPSGGLETQYF
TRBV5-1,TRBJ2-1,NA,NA,TGCGCCAGCAGCCAATTAGGGGGCTCCTACAATGAGCAGTTCTTC,CASSQLGGSYNEQFF